This entry concerns a single T cell receptor beta chain. The antigen is undetermined. Participants comprised healthy donors of bone marrow. This entry comes from a study of cytomegalovirus exposure and HLA in healthy donors. About the study: Out of 150 million to 200 million T cells, an earlier analysis found fewer than 140 million unique TCR beta sequences in total.

The V gene end was trimmed by 2 bases and the J gene end by 7 bases; junction bases not matched to a gene: 8. The CDR3 length is 16 residues. Germline values: CDR1 SGDLS, CDR2 YYNGEE. In the PCR, 60 Vbeta and 13 Jbeta primers were used. Generated by immunoSEQ multiplex PCR, the TCRdb table keeps only in-frame clones and is missing some. This sample's clone table lists approximately 50,000 clones. Findings of the study overall: A later analysis by the authors found several of the most significant clusters apparently linked to common viral pathogens.

Sequenced sample: PBMCs. The genes are TRBV9 and TRBJ2-1; 11 positions match TRBD1. The TCR was taken from a woman in her 40s in good health and CMV-seronegative. CDR3 nucleotide sequence: TGTGCCAGCAGCGTTACCGGGACAGGGGGTTTTAATGAGCAGTTCTTC. This sequence encodes CASSVTGTGGFNEQFF. The full variable domain, with the rest looked up from reference TRBV9 and TRBJ2-1, is DSGVTQTPKHLITATGQRVTLRCSPRSGDLSVYWYQQSLDQGLQFLIQYYNGEERAKGNILERFSAQQFPDLHSELNLSSLELGDSALYFCASSVTGTGGFNEQFFGPGTRLTVL.